The 27 T cell receptor beta chains listed next were all sequenced from one sample in a study of metastatic and nonmetastatic thyroid tumors. Before thyroid surgery, none of the patients had received any treatment. TCRdb recomputed clones from the PCR reads via MiXCR. The repertoire has 91,000 or so clones, about 13% of them found once; the top ten carry roughly 12%. What was sequenced was blood. The receptors were gathered from a female donor with papillary thyroid cancer or a benign thyroid nodule (not recorded which). Some clones in this sample may be carry-over from other donors' samples.

This clone was recorded at least ten times. The chain recombines TRBV29-1 with TRBJ1-3, with TRBD1 identical over 8 bases. Germline V CDR1 and CDR2: SQVTM, ANQGSEA. V trimming: 7 bases; J trimming: 8 bases; junction bases outside the gene matches: 4. The CDR3 has 11 amino acids. The CDR3 DNA sequence: TGCAGCGGCGGACAGGGTGACACCATATATTTT. Protein product: CSGGQGDTIYF.

The chain uses TRBV7-9 and TRBJ2-2; D is uncertain. There are 12 residues in the CDR3. CDR1 is SEHNR and CDR2 is FQNEAQ in the germline V gene (reference sequence). V dropped 2 bases and J dropped 6 bases, with 4 bases sitting between them. This CDR3 reads CASSLSSGELFF. CDR3 DNA: TGTGCCAGCAGCTTATCTTCCGGGGAGCTGTTTTTT. The full variable domain, in which reference TRBV7-9 and TRBJ2-2 provide the parts outside the CDR3, is DTGVSQNPRHKITKRGQNVTFRCDPISEHNRLYWYRQTLGQGPEFLTYFQNEAQLEKSRLLSDRFSAERPKGSFSTLEIQRTEQGDSAMYLCASSLSSGELFFGEGSRLTVL.

Note on this clone: A much larger clone sits a single nucleotide away, making a read error possible. V usage is TRBV5-5 and J usage is TRBJ2-5; 11 bases are a match to TRBD1. The V gene's germline CDR1 is SGHKS and CDR2 YYEKEE (reference sequence). CDR3 size: 13 residues. The junction had 2 bases not matched to a gene; V was cut back by 5 bases and J by 5 bases. CDR3 amino acids: CASSGTGGETQYF. CDR3 sequence (DNA): TGTGCCAGCAGTGGGACAGGGGGGGAGACCCAGTACTTC.

In this sample, this clone turned up many times. This chain joins TRBV28 and TRBJ2-2; TRBD2 might be the D (5 bases). The CDR3 is made up of 14 amino acids. V was pared by 6 bases and J by 5 bases, with 13 bases between. CDR1 is MDHEN, CDR2 SYDVKM, per germline. CDR3: CASRLRGTTGELFF. Here the CDR3 DNA reads TGTGCCAGCAGACTCCGGGGTACGACCGGGGAGCTGTTTTTT.

Many counts were recorded for this clone. This chain uses TRBV5-1 with TRBJ1-1; D unclear. The CDR3 is 14 amino acids. V was pared by 0 bases and J by 3 bases, with 9 bases between. Germline V lookup: CDR1 SGHRS, CDR2 YFSETQ. The CDR3 reads CASSLVRVDTEAFF. CDR3 DNA sequence: TGCGCCAGCAGCTTGGTGCGGGTAGACACTGAAGCTTTCTTT.

At least ten counts were recorded for this clone. The genes are TRBV4-2 and TRBJ1-3; 12 bases map to TRBD1. From germline, CDR1 is LGHNA and CDR2 YNFKEQ. This CDR3 has 16 residues. V lost 7 bases and J lost 3; bases outside the gene matches: 7. CDR3 bases: TGTGCCAGCAAACCGGGACAGGGGGCGGGTGGAAACACCATATATTTT. Its translation: CASKPGQGAGGNTIYF.

This clone was seen ten or more times. A much larger clone differs by one base, so this may be a read error. Other DNA sequences from this sample encode an identical CDR3 as well. The chain employs TRBV20-1 and TRBJ2-1; 10 nucleotides align to TRBD2. This CDR3 region has 16 residues. J gave up 9 bases and V 4 bases, and 15 bases lay outside the gene matches. Germline values: CDR1 DFQATT, CDR2 SNEGSKA (reference sequence). Written as DNA, the CDR3 is TGCAGTGCTACATGGCCAGCGGGAGGGGGGCGGAGTGAGCAGTTCTTC. Its protein product is CSATWPAGGGRSEQFF.

In its sample, this clone was seen many times. The chain links TRBV29-1 to TRBJ2-3; 10 nucleotides agree with TRBD2. The CDR3 contains 12 residues. Germline V CDR1 and CDR2: SQVTM, ANQGSEA. V shed 7 bases and J 5 bases; nucleotides not matched to a gene: 3. The CDR3, as DNA: TGCAGCGCCCGACTAGCGGGAGATACGCAGTATTTT. Translated: CSARLAGDTQYF.

In this sample, this clone turned up many times. The rearrangement links TRBV7-6 to TRBJ2-1, with D maybe TRBD1 (5 bases). Deletions cut 5 bases from V and 6 bases from J, with 14 bases between. Germline V CDR1 and CDR2: SGHVS, FNYEAQ. The CDR3 totals 14 residues. The CDR3 nucleotides are TGTGCCAGCAGCGCAGGGAATGTTGGCAATGAGCAGTTCTTC. This codes for CASSAGNVGNEQFF.

This clone was seen at least ten times. DNA for the CDR3: TGTGCCAGCAGAACCCCGGGACGGCACAACACTGAAGCTTTCTTT. Translated, it gives CASRTPGRHNTEAFF. V usage is TRBV11-2 and J usage is TRBJ1-1; D possibly corresponds to TRBD1 (5 bases). The CDR3 loop spans 15 amino acids. Germline assignment: CDR1 SGHAT and CDR2 FQNNGV. Trimming cost V 6 bases and J 2 bases, with 16 bases left between them.

To note about this clone: A read error may account for a junction end that differs from germline. The chain couples TRBV27 to TRBJ2-6, with TRBD1 matching over 10 bases. The germline V gene encodes CDR1 MNHEY and CDR2 SMNVEV (reference sequence). CDR3 length: 18 amino acids. CDR3 sequence: CASSFAATGGSGDNVPTF. CDR3 coding DNA: TGTGCCAGCAGCTTCGCGGCGACAGGGGGCTCTGGGGACAACGTCCCGACTTTC.

This clone was recorded many times. This chain connects TRBV28 to TRBJ2-2; D unresolved. Germline V gene sequence: CDR1 MDHEN, CDR2 SYDVKM. Trimming stripped 6 bases from V and 6 bases from J, with 11 bases between. The CDR3 consists of 13 residues. The CDR3 bases are TGTGCCAGCAGCCTGCAAGGACCCGGGGAGCTGTTTTTT. Translated, it gives CASSLQGPGELFF.

In this sample, this clone turned up many times. The chain carries TRBV5-4 and TRBJ1-2; D is unclear. The germline V and J ends were trimmed by 2 bases and 2 bases, with 13 bases remaining between them. CDR3 length: 15 amino acids. Germline CDR1 is SGHNT and CDR2 is YYREEE (reference sequence). The CDR3, as DNA: TGTGCCAGCAGCTTTGAGGCGGGGAGCAACTATGGCTACACCTTC. Residues: CASSFEAGSNYGYTF.

The sample holds many counts of this clone. The rearrangement uses TRBV15 and TRBJ1-2; 11 bases line up with TRBD1. The ends lost 1 base at V and 7 bases at J; junction bases unmatched: 5. Germline V gives CDR1 LNHNV, CDR2 YYDKDF (reference sequence). This CDR3 has 15 amino acids. The CDR3 sequence: CATSRGGDRGVGYTF. The CDR3 coding sequence is TGTGCCACCAGCAGAGGAGGGGACAGGGGGGTTGGCTACACCTTC.

This clone appeared many times. V is TRBV19 and J is TRBJ1-5, with a tentative D call TRBD1 (5 bases). V lost 5 bases and J lost 4, with 15 bases in between. The CDR3 has 15 residues. Germline V CDR1 and CDR2: LNHDA, SQIVND (reference sequence). The CDR3 protein is CASSRWGNGNQPQHF. CDR3 DNA sequence: TGTGCCAGTAGTCGGTGGGGCAATGGGAATCAGCCCCAGCATTTT.

This clone came up many times. The rearrangement uses TRBV7-2 and TRBJ2-1, with 15 bases aligning to TRBD2. Trimming took 0 bases from V and 8 from J; bases not matched to a gene: 5. Germline CDR1 is SGHTA and CDR2 is FQGNSA. CDR3 size: 17 residues. CDR3 protein: CASSLAGLAGGLDEQFF. The CDR3 DNA sequence: TGTGCCAGCAGCTTAGCAGGACTAGCGGGAGGGTTGGATGAGCAGTTCTTC.

The genes are TRBV3-1 and TRBJ1-2, with D perhaps TRBD1 (5 bases). CDR3 length: 16 amino acids. Germline V gives CDR1 LGHDT, CDR2 YNNKEL (reference sequence). The V end lost 2 bases, the J end lost 2 bases, and 15 bases lay between the germline ends. CDR3 amino acids: CASSQSKGTVNYGYTF. For the CDR3, the DNA is TGTGCCAGCAGCCAATCAAAAGGGACTGTCAACTATGGCTACACCTTC.

This clone appeared many times. The CDR3, as DNA: TGTGCCAGCAGCTGGGGCCCCAGGGGCGCGGTTGGAAACACCATATATTTT. This encodes CASSWGPRGAVGNTIYF. V usage is TRBV5-6 and J usage is TRBJ1-3; TRBD1 is a possible D gene (6 bases). The V gene's germline CDR1 is SGHDT and CDR2 YYEEEE. With 3 bases removed from V and 3 bases from J, the gap between germline ends came to 19 bases. The CDR3 consists of 17 residues.

This clone was picked up many times. V and J are TRBV3-1 and TRBJ2-6, with 11 bases lining up with TRBD1. CDR1 and CDR2 (germline): LGHDT, YNNKEL (reference sequence). J gave up 3 bases and V 7 bases, and 8 bases lay outside the gene matches. The CDR3 length is 17 residues. As DNA, the CDR3 is TGTGCCAGCACGGGAGGACAGGGGGCGTGTGGGGCCAACGTCCTGACTTTC. Protein product: CASTGGQGACGANVLTF.

This clone was seen many times. V and J are TRBV28 and TRBJ1-1, with a tentative D call TRBD1 (5 bases). Between the trimmed V and J ends, which lost 6 bases and 0 bases, there was a span of 14 bases. The CDR3 is 15 residues long. The germline V gene has CDR1 MDHEN and CDR2 SYDVKM. The CDR3 protein is CASSNRGVLNTEAFF. In DNA, the CDR3 is TGTGCCAGCAGCAATCGAGGGGTCTTGAACACTGAAGCTTTCTTT.

J is TRBJ2-7 and V is TRBV3-1; D is possibly TRBD2 (5 bases). CDR1 and CDR2 (germline): LGHDT, YNNKEL (reference sequence). V lost 2 bases, J lost 1 base, and 6 bases lay in between. CDR3 length: 13 residues. This chain's CDR3 is CASSQRESYEQYF. CDR3 DNA sequence: TGTGCCAGCAGCCAAAGGGAGTCCTACGAGCAGTACTTC.

This clone appeared many times. This chain uses TRBV20-1 with TRBJ2-2, with 9 bases matching TRBD2. CDR1 and CDR2 from the germline V gene are DFQATT and SNEGSKA (reference sequence). The J segment lost 5 bases and the V segment lost 1 base, leaving 8 bases of the junction unmatched. The CDR3 is made up of 16 amino acids. This CDR3 reads CSARVAGGPGTGELFF. The DNA for the CDR3 is TGCAGTGCTAGAGTTGCGGGAGGGCCGGGAACCGGGGAGCTGTTTTTT.

This clone was picked up many times. The gene calls are TRBV28 and TRBJ1-3; 8 nucleotides align to TRBD1. The CDR3 is 15 residues long. V lost 4 bases and J lost 3; bases outside the gene matches: 5. Germline CDR1 is MDHEN and CDR2 is SYDVKM. CDR3 nucleotides: TGTGCCAGCAGTTCGGACAGGGAAGTTGGAAACACCATATATTTT. Translated: CASSSDREVGNTIYF.

In its sample, this clone was seen many times. This may arise from a read error, as a much more abundant clone is one base away. As the CDR3 is not closed by the conserved phenylalanine or tryptophan, this likely results from a read error. V usage is TRBV6-1 and J usage is TRBJ1-5, with D possibly being TRBD1 (5 bases). Germline-derived CDR1 and CDR2 are MNHNS and SASEGT. The CDR3 runs 13 residues. The ends were cut back, 10 bases at V and 4 bases at J, with 14 bases in the middle. CDR3 amino acids: CAIPVRGNQPQHS. As DNA, the CDR3 is TGTGCCATCCCAGTTCGGGGGAATCAGCCCCAGCATTCT.

A remark on this clone: A much larger clone sits a single nucleotide away, making a read error possible. This CDR3 is also generated by other DNA sequences in the sample. DNA for the CDR3: TGTGCCAGCAGTTTAGCCACGAATTCACCCCTCCACTTT. Protein sequence: CASSLATNSPLHF. The chain combines TRBV12-3 or TRBV12-4 with TRBJ1-6; D is uncertain. Trimming cost V 0 bases and J 7 bases, with 4 bases left between them. This CDR3 has 13 residues.

This clone showed up many times. This chain connects TRBV6-1 to TRBJ2-3; 12 positions match TRBD2. V dropped 4 bases and J dropped 1; count of bases not matched to a gene: 3. The CDR3 consists of 16 residues. Germline CDR1 and CDR2: MNHNS and SASEGT. Here the CDR3 reads CASSGRTSGGTDTQYF. CDR3 nucleotides: TGTGCCAGCAGTGGTCGGACTAGCGGGGGCACAGATACGCAGTATTTT.

The chain couples TRBV20-1 to TRBJ2-1; TRBD2 matches at 14 bases. The CDR3 runs to 20 residues. Germline-derived CDR1 and CDR2 are DFQATT and SNEGSKA (reference sequence). The J segment lost 4 bases and the V segment lost 0 bases, leaving 14 bases of the junction unmatched. For the CDR3, the DNA is TGCAGTGCTAGAGATTATGGGGGACTAGCGGGAGTCGGTGATTACAATGAGCAGTTCTTC. This codes for CSARDYGGLAGVGDYNEQFF.